This T cell receptor beta chain was identified during a study of T-cell reconstitution after alpha-beta-depleted transplantation in children. Whole-study results and caveats: From surviving recipient T cells and thymic progenitors came the high day-60 TCRbeta diversity observed in some patients. T-cell counts and diversity at one year post-transplant came mainly from newly produced T cells.

This sample's TCRbeta library carried unique molecular identifier barcodes. A single record per CDR3 protein comes from TCRdb applying MiXCR to the PCR reads. The top ten hold about 2.2% of the sample, which has about 600,000 distinct CDR3 sequences, 13% seen once. This clonotype was picked up a small number of times. Its antigen remains unidentified. The material sequenced was PBMCs, mostly from graft donor cells, taken 360 days after TCRalphabeta/CD19-depleted stem cell transplant. The source is a male patient aged 5 to 17 who had a stem cell transplant for acute myeloid leukemia, so the T cells may come from the graft donor.

The CDR3 coding sequence is TGTGCCAGCAGCTTAGCGAGGCTAGCGGGTAACTCCGGAGGGGGTTACAATGAGCAGTTCTTC. It specifies CASSLARLAGNSGGGYNEQFF. This chain connects TRBV7-2 to TRBJ2-1, with 8 bases aligning to TRBD2. Germline CDR1 reads SGHTA; CDR2 reads FQGNSA. The CDR3 extends over 21 amino acids. V shed 0 bases, J shed 4 bases, and the junction held 20 bases outside the gene matches. Full variable domain (outside the CDR3, taken from reference TRBV7-2 and TRBJ2-1): GAGVSQSPSNKVTEKGKDVELRCDPISGHTALYWYRQSLGQGLEFLIYFQGNSAPDKSGLPSDRFSAERTGGSVSTLTIQRTQQEDSAVYLCASSLARLAGNSGGGYNEQFFGPGTRLTVL.